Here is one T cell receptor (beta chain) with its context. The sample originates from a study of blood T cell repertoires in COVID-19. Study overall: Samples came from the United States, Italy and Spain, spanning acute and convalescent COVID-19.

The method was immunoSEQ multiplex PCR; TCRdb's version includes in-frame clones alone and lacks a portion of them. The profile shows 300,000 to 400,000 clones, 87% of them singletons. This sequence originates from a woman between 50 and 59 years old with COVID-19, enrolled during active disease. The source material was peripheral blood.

The CDR3 region has the DNA TGCGCCAGCAGTACAACAGGGGGCGCTTATTTGTACACCGGGGAGCTGTTTTTT. It codes for CASSTTGGAYLYTGELFF. This chain connects TRBV5-1 to TRBJ2-2; 9 bases match TRBD1. The CDR3 loop spans 18 amino acids. Per the germline V gene, CDR1 is SGHRS and CDR2 is YFSETQ. V lost 5 bases to trimming and J lost 3 bases; unmatched junction nucleotides: 14.